The rows below give T cell receptor beta chains drawn from one sample of a study of shared clonotypes between healthy human individuals. Generated by immunoSEQ multiplex PCR, the TCRdb table keeps only in-frame clones and is missing some. Here the sample spans millions of clones, 95% being singletons. The sequenced material came from naive CD4+ T cells sorted from blood. The receptors derive from a man between 18 and 29 years old in good health. CDR3s include the opening cysteine and the closing phenylalanine or tryptophan. The D gene is left open where the match is weak. The size field is filled for only some rows; it gives once, few, many or a size class.

v_gene: TRBV27; j_gene: TRBJ2-7; d_gene: -; abundance: -; CDR3nt: TGTGCCAGCAGTTTCCGAGACCCCTCCTACGAGCAGTACTTC; CDR3aa: CASSFRDPSYEQYF
v_gene: TRBV18; j_gene: TRBJ1-1; d_gene: -; abundance: -; CDR3nt: TGTGCCAGCTCACCTTTGGGAATGAACACTGAAGCTTTCTTT; CDR3aa: CASSPLGMNTEAFF
v_gene: TRBV27; j_gene: TRBJ2-2; d_gene: TRBD2; abundance: -; CDR3nt: TGTGCCAGCAGTTTCCGACTAGCGCAGAACACCGGGGAGCTGTTTTTT; CDR3aa: CASSFRLAQNTGELFF
v_gene: TRBV2; j_gene: TRBJ1-5; d_gene: -; abundance: -; CDR3nt: TGTGCCAGCCAACAGGGTCTTAGCAATCAGCCCCAGCATTTT; CDR3aa: CASQQGLSNQPQHF
v_gene: TRBV18; j_gene: TRBJ2-5; d_gene: -; abundance: -; CDR3nt: TGTGCCAGCTCACCAACACTAGCCCTGGAGACCCAGTACTTC; CDR3aa: CASSPTLALETQYF
v_gene: TRBV2; j_gene: TRBJ1-6; d_gene: -; abundance: few; CDR3nt: TGTGCCAGCAAAGGGGATGTGAATTCACCCCTCCACTTT; CDR3aa: CASKGDVNSPLHF
v_gene: TRBV4-3; j_gene: TRBJ2-7; d_gene: -; abundance: once; CDR3nt: TGCGCCAGCAGCCAATATTCGGTCTACTCCTACGAGCAGTACTTC; CDR3aa: CASSQYSVYSYEQYF
v_gene: TRBV6-5; j_gene: TRBJ2-1; d_gene: TRBD2; abundance: once; CDR3nt: TGTGCCAGCAGACCTCTAGCGGGAGGGGACAATGAGCAGTTCTTC; CDR3aa: CASRPLAGGDNEQFF
v_gene: TRBV6-6; j_gene: TRBJ2-7; d_gene: TRBD2; abundance: once; CDR3nt: TGTGCCAGCAGTTACCCCGTAGCGGGAGGGGTTCGCGAGCAGTACTTC; CDR3aa: CASSYPVAGGVREQYF
v_gene: TRBV5-6; j_gene: TRBJ1-2; d_gene: TRBD1; abundance: -; CDR3nt: TGTGCCAGCAGCTGGGGACAGGGGGCATATTATGGCTACACCTTC; CDR3aa: CASSWGQGAYYGYTF
v_gene: TRBV5-1; j_gene: TRBJ2-7; d_gene: -; abundance: -; CDR3nt: TGCGCCAGCAGCTTAAGCTCCCATATCAGTGAAGAGCAGTACTTC; CDR3aa: CASSLSSHISEEQYF
v_gene: TRBV10-3; j_gene: TRBJ2-5; d_gene: -; abundance: -; CDR3nt: TGTGCCATCAGTGAGTCGTTCCAAGAGACCCAGTACTTC; CDR3aa: CAISESFQETQYF
v_gene: TRBV18; j_gene: TRBJ1-2; d_gene: -; abundance: -; CDR3nt: TGTGCCAGCTCACCTGGCCCAGGCTCGAACTATGGCTACACCTTC; CDR3aa: CASSPGPGSNYGYTF
v_gene: TRBV19; j_gene: TRBJ2-3; d_gene: -; abundance: -; CDR3nt: TGTGCCAGTAGTACCTTAGGGGCACTGGGCACAGATACGCAGTATTTT; CDR3aa: CASSTLGALGTDTQYF
v_gene: TRBV19; j_gene: TRBJ1-1; d_gene: -; abundance: -; CDR3nt: TGTGCCAGTAGTAGTTTGGGTAGAGAAGCTTTCTTT; CDR3aa: CASSSLGREAFF
v_gene: TRBV11-2; j_gene: TRBJ2-7; d_gene: TRBD2; abundance: -; CDR3nt: TGTGCCAGCAGCCGGACTAGCGGAAACTACGAGCAGTACTTC; CDR3aa: CASSRTSGNYEQYF
v_gene: TRBV10-3; j_gene: TRBJ2-3; d_gene: -; abundance: -; CDR3nt: TGTGCCATCAGTGCAGGGGTTGGCACAGATACGCAGTATTTT; CDR3aa: CAISAGVGTDTQYF
v_gene: TRBV4-3; j_gene: TRBJ2-5; d_gene: -; abundance: -; CDR3nt: TGCGCCAGCAGCCAAGGGAGCGCACTAGGGGAAGAGACCCAGTACTTC; CDR3aa: CASSQGSALGEETQYF